The subject of this entry is one T cell receptor beta chain. Its cognate antigen has yet to be identified. No base-level quality is on record; no much larger clone is a single base apart. This sample was taken from a study of blood T cell repertoires in COVID-19 (dated by TCRdb to about 2020). For the wider study: Samples covering the acute and convalescent phases of COVID-19 were provided by collaborators in the United States, Italy and Spain. A freely available public database, intended as a resource for researchers studying the immune response to SARS-CoV-2, is where the repertoires were released. The prospective study material was composed of cDNA or gDNA derived from T cells, B-cell-depleted T cells, or PBMCs. Subjects who had been exposed to COVID-19, were actively infected with it, or had recovered from it provided the deeply sampled blood TCRbeta repertoires that made up the dataset. Where available, HLA class I and class II types were taken from metadata supplied by the sample provider and were not determined by assay-based typing. Nearly every sample came with metadata listing a de-identified subject ID, COVID-19 status, age in years and sex. The samples were drawn from the first 160 participants of the ongoing ImmuneRACE study and from 1,254 subjects provided by 6 global collaborators.

Here is what the overall study found, with its caveats: How much clinical and demographic metadata was included differed by source and by participant, and the metadata was provided uncurated.

TCRbeta CDR3 regions were amplified from genomic DNA by means of the immunoSEQ Assay, a bias-controlled multiplex PCR. Regarding the original processing steps: The number of nucleated cells in each sample was estimated by amplification of reference gene primers within the assay. Sequence reads were collapsed and filtered to measure the absolute abundance of every unique TCRbeta CDR3 rearrangement. For each sample, productive Simpson clonality was calculated as the square root of Simpson's diversity index across productive rearrangements. This immuneACCESS table, as held by TCRdb, lists in-frame sequences with V and J called but not all clones. Of the missing ones, under half trace to an unresolved V gene in checked studies; the others have no known cause. The DNA gave D and trimming, while V, J and clone size come from that table. A total of about 80,000 clones appear in this sample, more than 70% of them only once. The ten largest clones represent about 17% of the sample.

Collaborating institutions collected whole blood in K2EDTA tubes following their own protocols. Collaborator samples were shipped for TCRbeta analysis as frozen whole blood, isolated PBMCs, or DNA extracted from either sample type. Reading the germline V gene (reference sequence) gives CDR1 LGHDT and CDR2 YNNKEL. Counted from cysteine to phenylalanine, this CDR3 has 13 amino acids. The retained sequence is limited to the CDR3, 39 bases, with the frame set at the first base. The germline ends are 7 bases apart after V is trimmed by 4 bases and J by 1 base. What was sequenced was peripheral blood. The receptor's source is a man in his 70s with active or convalescent COVID-19. Here the chain combines TRBV3-1 (or the pseudogene TRBV3-2) and TRBJ2-5; no D gene call is confident. The CDR3 is CASSPTAQETQYF. The nucleotide sequence is TGTGCCAGCAGCCCCACTGCCCAAGAGACCCAGTACTTC.